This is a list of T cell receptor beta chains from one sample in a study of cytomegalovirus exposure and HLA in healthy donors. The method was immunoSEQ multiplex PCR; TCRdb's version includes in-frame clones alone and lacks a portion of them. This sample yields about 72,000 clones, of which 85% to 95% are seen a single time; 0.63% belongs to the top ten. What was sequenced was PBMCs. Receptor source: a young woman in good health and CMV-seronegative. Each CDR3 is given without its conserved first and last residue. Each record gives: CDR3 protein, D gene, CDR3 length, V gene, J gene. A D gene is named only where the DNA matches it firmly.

CDR3aa: ASSPQTGIVDTQY; d_gene: TRBD1; len: 13; v_gene: TRBV4-3; j_gene: TRBJ2-3
CDR3aa: ATSTPARVHLGEQY; d_gene: .; len: 14; v_gene: TRBV15; j_gene: TRBJ2-7
CDR3aa: ASSPGAGYNQPQH; d_gene: .; len: 13; v_gene: TRBV27; j_gene: TRBJ1-5
CDR3aa: ASSIPTGDGNQPQH; d_gene: TRBD1; len: 14; v_gene: TRBV19; j_gene: TRBJ1-5
CDR3aa: ASSRAYEQY; d_gene: .; len: 9; v_gene: TRBV18; j_gene: TRBJ2-7
CDR3aa: ASSLVVASQETQY; d_gene: .; len: 13; v_gene: TRBV5-1; j_gene: TRBJ2-5
CDR3aa: ASSLAQGAKNEQF; d_gene: TRBD1; len: 13; v_gene: TRBV5-1; j_gene: TRBJ2-1
CDR3aa: ASSPRAGATNEKLF; d_gene: .; len: 14; v_gene: TRBV18; j_gene: TRBJ1-4
CDR3aa: ASSLVSGSYEQY; d_gene: .; len: 12; v_gene: TRBV7-9; j_gene: TRBJ2-7
CDR3aa: ASTPDTGSSPLH; d_gene: .; len: 12; v_gene: TRBV6-1; j_gene: TRBJ1-6
CDR3aa: ASSQLGHSDTQY; d_gene: .; len: 12; v_gene: TRBV4-2; j_gene: TRBJ2-3
CDR3aa: ASSGETGYQETQY; d_gene: TRBD1; len: 13; v_gene: TRBV28; j_gene: TRBJ2-5
CDR3aa: ASRVPGQGSYNEQF; d_gene: .; len: 14; v_gene: TRBV12-1; j_gene: TRBJ2-1
CDR3aa: ASSDWTGHGYT; d_gene: TRBD1; len: 11; v_gene: TRBV5-4; j_gene: TRBJ1-2
CDR3aa: ATGGPGDSYNSPLH; d_gene: .; len: 14; v_gene: TRBV27; j_gene: TRBJ1-6
CDR3aa: ASSWNPDRVTGNTIY; d_gene: TRBD1; len: 15; v_gene: TRBV5-6; j_gene: TRBJ1-3
CDR3aa: ASSEKGTGYTEAF; d_gene: TRBD1; len: 13; v_gene: TRBV6-1; j_gene: TRBJ1-1
CDR3aa: ASSYPPPGVYGYT; d_gene: .; len: 13; v_gene: TRBV6-5; j_gene: TRBJ1-2
CDR3aa: ASSVNPGAHTEAF; d_gene: .; len: 13; v_gene: TRBV7-3; j_gene: TRBJ1-1
CDR3aa: ASTGRDIIEGYT; d_gene: .; len: 12; v_gene: TRBV7-2; j_gene: TRBJ1-2
CDR3aa: ASSPPPTETQY; d_gene: .; len: 11; v_gene: TRBV18; j_gene: TRBJ2-5
CDR3aa: AIRGLAGASTDTQY; d_gene: .; len: 14; v_gene: TRBV10-3; j_gene: TRBJ2-3
CDR3aa: AISEGRGTYNEQF; d_gene: .; len: 13; v_gene: TRBV10-3; j_gene: TRBJ2-1
CDR3aa: AWSSADTQY; d_gene: .; len: 9; v_gene: TRBV30; j_gene: TRBJ2-3
CDR3aa: ASSAGSNQPQH; d_gene: .; len: 11; v_gene: TRBV25-1; j_gene: TRBJ1-5
CDR3aa: ASSQSLGTSGRPDEKLF; d_gene: .; len: 17; v_gene: TRBV4-2; j_gene: TRBJ1-4
CDR3aa: ASTGMAGQGSGLYGYT; d_gene: TRBD1; len: 16; v_gene: TRBV5-4; j_gene: TRBJ1-2
CDR3aa: ASSLKTGTQH; d_gene: .; len: 10; v_gene: TRBV28; j_gene: TRBJ1-5
CDR3aa: ASSPTEEEAF; d_gene: .; len: 10; v_gene: TRBV7-6; j_gene: TRBJ1-1
CDR3aa: ASSPGIQGSGANVLT; d_gene: .; len: 15; v_gene: TRBV18; j_gene: TRBJ2-6
CDR3aa: ASSASPGQGSYEQY; d_gene: TRBD1; len: 14; v_gene: TRBV9; j_gene: TRBJ2-7
CDR3aa: AIRGGDPSHTDTQY; d_gene: TRBD2; len: 14; v_gene: TRBV10-3; j_gene: TRBJ2-3
CDR3aa: ASSVGGDSIYGYT; d_gene: .; len: 13; v_gene: TRBV9; j_gene: TRBJ1-2
CDR3aa: ASTLSGRGNYGYT; d_gene: TRBD1; len: 13; v_gene: TRBV19; j_gene: TRBJ1-2
CDR3aa: ASRQGGNQPQH; d_gene: .; len: 11; v_gene: TRBV28; j_gene: TRBJ1-5
CDR3aa: ASSWGQTNSPLH; d_gene: .; len: 12; v_gene: TRBV5-4; j_gene: TRBJ1-6
CDR3aa: ASSSWTAGNTIY; d_gene: .; len: 12; v_gene: TRBV5-8; j_gene: TRBJ1-3
CDR3aa: ASSVEAVVRRGLTEAF; d_gene: .; len: 16; v_gene: TRBV9; j_gene: TRBJ1-1
CDR3aa: ASSLHAALGEQY; d_gene: .; len: 12; v_gene: TRBV7-9; j_gene: TRBJ2-7
CDR3aa: ASSLDGTSTDTQY; d_gene: .; len: 13; v_gene: TRBV5-1; j_gene: TRBJ2-3
CDR3aa: ASKGAGDNSPLH; d_gene: TRBD1; len: 12; v_gene: TRBV28; j_gene: TRBJ1-6
CDR3aa: ASSYEGRTRAF; d_gene: .; len: 11; v_gene: TRBV28; j_gene: TRBJ1-1
CDR3aa: ASSLVGGQSDEKLF; d_gene: .; len: 14; v_gene: TRBV7-8; j_gene: TRBJ1-4
CDR3aa: SARSRGEQY; d_gene: .; len: 9; v_gene: TRBV20-1; j_gene: TRBJ2-7
CDR3aa: ASELLNLSTEAF; d_gene: .; len: 12; v_gene: TRBV2; j_gene: TRBJ1-1